This T cell receptor beta chain originates from a study of OX40 agonist ivuxolimab in advanced cancers. Study outcomes and limitations: Nonresponders included some who also had low normalized T-cell clonal expansion. Among the lowest peripheral clonal expansion occurred in 0.1-3.0 mg/kg partial responders. Clones of CD4+ and CD8+ blood T cells grew by week 6 at doses of 0.1 to 3.0 mg/kg.

Remarks on this clone: No antigen is known for it.

Profiled with immunoSEQ multiplex PCR; TCRdb holds only in-frame clones, not every one. The sample has roughly 86,000 clones, 80% to 95% seen once. This CDR3 spans 19 amino acids. The ends were cut back, 1 base at V and 1 base at J, with 18 bases in the middle. Germline V lookup: CDR1 SGHDT, CDR2 YYEEEE. The TCR was taken from an adult with an advanced solid tumor such as melanoma, head and neck, liver or kidney cancer. The V gene is TRBV5-6, the J gene TRBJ2-6, with TRBD2 as a possible D gene (6 bases). The sample consisted of CD4+ or CD8+ T cells sorted from blood, taken in a trial of the OX40 agonist ivuxolimab. As DNA, the CDR3 is TGTGCCAGCAGCTTGAGCGGGCGAGGAAGGGGATCTGGGGCCAACGTCCTGACTTTC. This translates into CASSLSGRGRGSGANVLTF. Complete variable domain (other parts from reference TRBV5-6 and TRBJ2-6): DAGVTQSPTHLIKTRGQQVTLRCSPKSGHDTVSWYQQALGQGPQFIFQYYEEEERQRGNFPDRFSGHQFPNYSSELNVNALLLGDSALYLCASSLSGRGRGSGANVLTFGAGSRLTVL.